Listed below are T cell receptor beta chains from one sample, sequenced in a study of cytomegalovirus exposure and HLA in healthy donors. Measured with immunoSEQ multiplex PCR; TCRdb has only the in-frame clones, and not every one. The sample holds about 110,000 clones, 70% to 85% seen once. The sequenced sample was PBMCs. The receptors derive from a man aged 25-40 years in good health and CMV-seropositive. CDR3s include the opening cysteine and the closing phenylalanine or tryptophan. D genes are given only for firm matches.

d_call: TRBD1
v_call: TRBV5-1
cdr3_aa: CASSSGTGGIGELFF

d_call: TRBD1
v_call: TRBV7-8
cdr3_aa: CASSLVGQATGGYTF

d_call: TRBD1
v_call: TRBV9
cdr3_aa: CASSERGDRDTDTQYF

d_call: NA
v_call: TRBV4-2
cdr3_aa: CASSQAAGLDYNEQFF

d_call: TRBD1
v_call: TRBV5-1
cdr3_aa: CASSPTGQGFHEQYF

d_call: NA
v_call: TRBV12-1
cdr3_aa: CASSFGGPETQYF

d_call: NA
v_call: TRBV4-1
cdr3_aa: CASSHERTAEDEKLFF

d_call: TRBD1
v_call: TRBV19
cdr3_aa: CASSTDRALGGSYNSPLHF

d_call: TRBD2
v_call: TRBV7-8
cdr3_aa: CASSLLAGGPGQETQYF

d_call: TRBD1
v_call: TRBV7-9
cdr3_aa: CASGGWGQGDSDIQYF

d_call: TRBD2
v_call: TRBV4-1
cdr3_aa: CASSQFLLGLAGDQDEQYF

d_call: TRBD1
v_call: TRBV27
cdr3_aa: CASSEGQRNSGANVLTF

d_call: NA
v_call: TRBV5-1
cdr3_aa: CASSLAGSRTDTQYF

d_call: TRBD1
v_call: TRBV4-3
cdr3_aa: CASSQEPQGEGNYGYTF

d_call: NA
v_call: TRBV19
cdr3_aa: CASRGQGEQYF

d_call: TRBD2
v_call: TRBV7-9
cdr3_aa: CASRSSGGAEDTQYF

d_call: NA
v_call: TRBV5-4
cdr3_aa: CASSLDGGLRETQYF

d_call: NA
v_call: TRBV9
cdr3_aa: CASSVGVGGAPGAGELFF

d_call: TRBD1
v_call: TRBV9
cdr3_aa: CASSRTDTGAADTQYF

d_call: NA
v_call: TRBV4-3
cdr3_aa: CASSLSWGDIQYF

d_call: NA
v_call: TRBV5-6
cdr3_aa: CASSLVSGVLNEQFF

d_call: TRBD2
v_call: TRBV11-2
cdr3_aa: CASSVVGGVNYEQYF

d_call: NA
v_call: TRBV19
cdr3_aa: CASSNSWASGYTF

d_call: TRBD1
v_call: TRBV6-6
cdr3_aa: CASTETGTVNSPLHF

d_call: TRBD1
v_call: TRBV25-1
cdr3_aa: CASSEYRDRGGITYEQYF

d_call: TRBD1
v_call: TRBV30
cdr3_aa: CAWNPGQGPNYGYTF

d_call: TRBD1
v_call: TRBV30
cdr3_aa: CAWSRGANYGYTF

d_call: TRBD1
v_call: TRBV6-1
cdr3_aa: CASISAGTDNEKLFF

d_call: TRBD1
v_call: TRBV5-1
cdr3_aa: CASSFPRGDAEAFF

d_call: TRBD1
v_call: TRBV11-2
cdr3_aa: CASSLDFGQGPRGYGYTF

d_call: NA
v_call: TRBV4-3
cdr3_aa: CASSQDRKVQENTEAFF

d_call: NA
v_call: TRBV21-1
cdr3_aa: CASSKTQGAVEKLFF

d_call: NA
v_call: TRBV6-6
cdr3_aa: CASSRRGSYEQYF

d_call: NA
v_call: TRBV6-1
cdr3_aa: CASSVRGNQPQHF

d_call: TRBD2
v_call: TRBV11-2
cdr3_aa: CASSLLTGTMGQETQYF

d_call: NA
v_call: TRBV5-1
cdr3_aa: CASSPGTPINEKLFF

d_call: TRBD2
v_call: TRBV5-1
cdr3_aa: CASSLSGGGATDTQYF

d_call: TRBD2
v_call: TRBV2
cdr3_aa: CASTGTRESNEQFF

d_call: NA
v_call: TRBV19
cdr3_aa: CASTLLKGSKTEAFF

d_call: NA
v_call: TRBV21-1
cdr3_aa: CASSKVGAGGNTGELFF

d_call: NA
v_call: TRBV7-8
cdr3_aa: CASSSTIPVPGPNTEAFF

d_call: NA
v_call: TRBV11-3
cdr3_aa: CASSRPQYAADEQYF

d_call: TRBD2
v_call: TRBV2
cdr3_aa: CAGTSGSQETQYF

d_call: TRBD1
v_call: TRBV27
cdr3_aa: CASRPRQGAETEAFF

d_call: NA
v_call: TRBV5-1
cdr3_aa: CASSPGLGVEQYF

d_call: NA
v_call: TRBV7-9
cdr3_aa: CASSFGDSGNTIYF